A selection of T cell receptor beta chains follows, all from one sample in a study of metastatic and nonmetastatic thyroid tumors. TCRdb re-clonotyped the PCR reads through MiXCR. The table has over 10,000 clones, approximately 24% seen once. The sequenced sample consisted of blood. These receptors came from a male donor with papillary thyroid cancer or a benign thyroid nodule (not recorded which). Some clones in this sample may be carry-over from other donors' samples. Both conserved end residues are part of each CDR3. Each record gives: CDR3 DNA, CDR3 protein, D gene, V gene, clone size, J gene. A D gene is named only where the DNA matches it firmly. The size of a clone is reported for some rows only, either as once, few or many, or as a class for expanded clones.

cdr3_nt: TGTGCCACCAGCAGAGATTTAACGGGAGGGTCAGATACGCAGTATTTT
cdr3_aa: CATSRDLTGGSDTQYF
d_call: TRBD2
v_call: TRBV15
clone_size: few
j_call: TRBJ2-3

cdr3_nt: TGTGTCAGTAGCGGGAGAAGCAGCGGGGAGCTGTTTTTT
cdr3_aa: CVSSGRSSGELFF
d_call: TRBD2
v_call: TRBV19
clone_size: .
j_call: TRBJ2-2

cdr3_nt: TGCAGTGCTGATACAGGAAATGAGCAGTACTTC
cdr3_aa: CSADTGNEQYF
d_call: .
v_call: TRBV20-1
clone_size: medium-sized
j_call: TRBJ2-7

cdr3_nt: TGTGCCAGCAGCCAAGATGCGGCGGGAGAGCAGTTCTTC
cdr3_aa: CASSQDAAGEQFF
d_call: .
v_call: TRBV28
clone_size: .
j_call: TRBJ2-1

cdr3_nt: TGTGCCAGCTCACAGGGAGGCCCAGGTACGCAATATTTT
cdr3_aa: CASSQGGPGTQYF
d_call: .
v_call: TRBV18
clone_size: .
j_call: TRBJ2-3

cdr3_nt: TGTGCCAGCAGTCCCCCATCTAGCATCACAGATACGCAGTATTTT
cdr3_aa: CASSPPSSITDTQYF
d_call: .
v_call: TRBV28
clone_size: medium-sized
j_call: TRBJ2-3

cdr3_nt: TGTGCCAGCAGCGTGGGGGCCGGGAAACTCCAGGACTATGGCTACACCTTC
cdr3_aa: CASSVGAGKLQDYGYTF
d_call: .
v_call: TRBV12-3/TRBV12-4
clone_size: few
j_call: TRBJ1-2

cdr3_nt: TGTGCCGCTCGGACAGGGGACACCGGGGAGCTGTTTTTT
cdr3_aa: CAARTGDTGELFF
d_call: TRBD1
v_call: TRBV6-2/TRBV6-3
clone_size: .
j_call: TRBJ2-2

cdr3_nt: TGTGCCAGCATTGGCGACGGAGCCTACGAGCAGTACTTC
cdr3_aa: CASIGDGAYEQYF
d_call: .
v_call: TRBV28
clone_size: few
j_call: TRBJ2-7

cdr3_nt: TGTGCCAGCAGTGAAGGGACAGGGGGCCACAATGAGCAGTTCTTC
cdr3_aa: CASSEGTGGHNEQFF
d_call: TRBD1
v_call: TRBV6-1
clone_size: many
j_call: TRBJ2-1

cdr3_nt: TGTGCCAGCAGTCCAGGACTAGCCCCGCTCGAGCAGTACTTC
cdr3_aa: CASSPGLAPLEQYF
d_call: TRBD2
v_call: TRBV27
clone_size: .
j_call: TRBJ2-7

cdr3_nt: TGTGCCAGCAGTTTATCCCTAGCAAGCACAGATACGCAGTATTTT
cdr3_aa: CASSLSLASTDTQYF
d_call: .
v_call: TRBV28
clone_size: few
j_call: TRBJ2-3

cdr3_nt: TGTTCCAGCAGTCCACGATCCCGAACGGGGAACTATGGCTACACCTTC
cdr3_aa: CSSSPRSRTGNYGYTF
d_call: .
v_call: TRBV12-3/TRBV12-4
clone_size: few
j_call: TRBJ1-2

cdr3_nt: TGTGCCATCAGTGAAGGACAGGATAGCAATCAGCCCCAGCATTTT
cdr3_aa: CAISEGQDSNQPQHF
d_call: TRBD1
v_call: TRBV10-3
clone_size: .
j_call: TRBJ1-5

cdr3_nt: TGTGCCAGCAGTGCCTGGTCAGGGAGCTCTGGAAACACCATATATTTT
cdr3_aa: CASSAWSGSSGNTIYF
d_call: .
v_call: TRBV6-1
clone_size: few
j_call: TRBJ1-3

cdr3_nt: TGCGCCAGCAGCCTTACTAGCGGGAGTATCTACAATGAGCAGTTCTTC
cdr3_aa: CASSLTSGSIYNEQFF
d_call: TRBD2
v_call: TRBV5-1
clone_size: few
j_call: TRBJ2-1

cdr3_nt: TGTGCCAGCAGCTTAGTCTCTCAGGGGGCAGGCTACACCTTC
cdr3_aa: CASSLVSQGAGYTF
d_call: TRBD1
v_call: TRBV7-2
clone_size: .
j_call: TRBJ1-2

cdr3_nt: TGTGCCAGCAGTGTACAGGGGGACACTGAAGCTTTCTTT
cdr3_aa: CASSVQGDTEAFF
d_call: TRBD1
v_call: TRBV6-1
clone_size: medium-sized
j_call: TRBJ1-1

cdr3_nt: TGCAGTGCCGTGACTAGCGGTGCAGATACGCAGTATTTT
cdr3_aa: CSAVTSGADTQYF
d_call: TRBD2
v_call: TRBV20-1
clone_size: .
j_call: TRBJ2-3

cdr3_nt: TGCAGTGCTAGGACTTTGGGGACTACTCGCTCACCCCTCCACTTT
cdr3_aa: CSARTLGTTRSPLHF
d_call: .
v_call: TRBV20-1
clone_size: few
j_call: TRBJ1-6

cdr3_nt: TGTGCCAGCCGACAGGGTTCTTCTGGAAACACCATATATTTT
cdr3_aa: CASRQGSSGNTIYF
d_call: TRBD1
v_call: TRBV28
clone_size: .
j_call: TRBJ1-3

cdr3_nt: TGTGCCACCAGTGACCACGGGACAGACGGTATTGGGGCCAACGTCCTGACTTTC
cdr3_aa: CATSDHGTDGIGANVLTF
d_call: TRBD1
v_call: TRBV24-1
clone_size: .
j_call: TRBJ2-6

cdr3_nt: TGCGCCAGCAGCCCGGGACAGGGACCCTCCTACGAGCAGTACTTC
cdr3_aa: CASSPGQGPSYEQYF
d_call: TRBD1
v_call: TRBV5-1
clone_size: few
j_call: TRBJ2-7

cdr3_nt: TGCAGTGCTAGGACTAGCGTAACCTACGAGCAGTACTTC
cdr3_aa: CSARTSVTYEQYF
d_call: TRBD2
v_call: TRBV20-1
clone_size: .
j_call: TRBJ2-7

cdr3_nt: TGCAGTGCTGCCCCGACTGGTGGCTACACCTTC
cdr3_aa: CSAAPTGGYTF
d_call: .
v_call: TRBV20-1
clone_size: once
j_call: TRBJ1-2

cdr3_nt: TGTGCCAGCAGAAGGACTAGCGGGAGGGGAAGCGAGCAGTACTTC
cdr3_aa: CASRRTSGRGSEQYF
d_call: TRBD2
v_call: TRBV28
clone_size: few
j_call: TRBJ2-7

cdr3_nt: TGTGCCAGCAGCTTGGACGGGACTAACACTGAAGCTTTCTTT
cdr3_aa: CASSLDGTNTEAFF
d_call: .
v_call: TRBV5-4
clone_size: many
j_call: TRBJ1-1

cdr3_nt: TGCTCAGCGGAGCGCGGTGGGGGGGAGCAGTACTTC
cdr3_aa: CSAERGGGEQYF
d_call: .
v_call: TRBV20-1
clone_size: .
j_call: TRBJ2-7

cdr3_nt: TGTGCCAGCAGCCCTAACAGGGGAGAGTCCTATGGCTACACCTTC
cdr3_aa: CASSPNRGESYGYTF
d_call: TRBD1
v_call: TRBV28
clone_size: .
j_call: TRBJ1-2

cdr3_nt: TGCGCCAGCAGGAGCACAGATACGCAGTATTTT
cdr3_aa: CASRSTDTQYF
d_call: .
v_call: TRBV5-1
clone_size: .
j_call: TRBJ2-3

cdr3_nt: TGTGCCAGCAGCCAAGGTGGGACAGGCGAGACCCAGTACTTC
cdr3_aa: CASSQGGTGETQYF
d_call: TRBD1
v_call: TRBV4-2
clone_size: many
j_call: TRBJ2-5

cdr3_nt: TGTGCCAGCAGTTACTCGAGCTTGGACACCGATAACTATGGCTACACCTTC
cdr3_aa: CASSYSSLDTDNYGYTF
d_call: .
v_call: TRBV6-5
clone_size: few
j_call: TRBJ1-2

cdr3_nt: TGTGCCAGCAGCTTGGACCCGGCGGGGAATGAGCAGTTCTTC
cdr3_aa: CASSLDPAGNEQFF
d_call: .
v_call: TRBV7-2
clone_size: medium-sized
j_call: TRBJ2-1

cdr3_nt: TGTGCCAGCAGGAAATTGGTCGGGGAGGGAGCTCTCTCCGCTTTCTTT
cdr3_aa: CASRKLVGEGALSAFF
d_call: .
v_call: TRBV28
clone_size: .
j_call: TRBJ1-1

cdr3_nt: TGTGCCAGCAGCGGCAGGGGGTTTCGCACAGATACGCAGTATTTT
cdr3_aa: CASSGRGFRTDTQYF
d_call: TRBD1
v_call: TRBV25-1
clone_size: .
j_call: TRBJ2-3

cdr3_nt: TGTGCCAGCAGTGCCCAGGGCCTCCTTTCACCCCTCCACTTT
cdr3_aa: CASSAQGLLSPLHF
d_call: .
v_call: TRBV6-4
clone_size: medium-sized
j_call: TRBJ1-6

cdr3_nt: TGCAGTGCTAACACGGGACTAGCGTCAACAGATACGCAGTATTTT
cdr3_aa: CSANTGLASTDTQYF
d_call: TRBD2
v_call: TRBV20-1
clone_size: .
j_call: TRBJ2-3

cdr3_nt: TGTGCCAGCAGTGCCGGGACAGGGGATATCGATGAGCAGTTCTTC
cdr3_aa: CASSAGTGDIDEQFF
d_call: TRBD1
v_call: TRBV6-4
clone_size: few
j_call: TRBJ2-1

cdr3_nt: TGTGCCAGCAGTTACAGTCGGGTAGCCAGAGGGGATACGCAGTATTTT
cdr3_aa: CASSYSRVARGDTQYF
d_call: .
v_call: TRBV6-2/TRBV6-3
clone_size: few
j_call: TRBJ2-3

cdr3_nt: TGTGCCAGCAGCGGGACTAGCGGGAGGACCTTCACAGATACGCAGTATTTT
cdr3_aa: CASSGTSGRTFTDTQYF
d_call: TRBD2
v_call: TRBV4-2
clone_size: .
j_call: TRBJ2-3

cdr3_nt: TGTGCCAGCAGCTACCGGGAGCCAGGGGGATCCGGAAACACCATATATTTT
cdr3_aa: CASSYREPGGSGNTIYF
d_call: TRBD1
v_call: TRBV11-2
clone_size: .
j_call: TRBJ1-3

cdr3_nt: TGTGCCAGCAGTGGGGCGGTCTCCTACGAGCAGTACTTC
cdr3_aa: CASSGAVSYEQYF
d_call: .
v_call: TRBV2
clone_size: few
j_call: TRBJ2-7

cdr3_nt: TGTGCCAGCAAGCAGTATAGCTCCTATAATTCACCCCTCCACTTT
cdr3_aa: CASKQYSSYNSPLHF
d_call: .
v_call: TRBV28
clone_size: .
j_call: TRBJ1-6

cdr3_nt: TGCGCCAGCAGCACGTCAGTCAACAATGAGCAGTTCTTC
cdr3_aa: CASSTSVNNEQFF
d_call: .
v_call: TRBV5-1
clone_size: medium-sized
j_call: TRBJ2-1

cdr3_nt: TGTGCTAGTGCGGAGGGTCCCTATGGCTACACCTTC
cdr3_aa: CASAEGPYGYTF
d_call: .
v_call: TRBV12-5
clone_size: .
j_call: TRBJ1-2

cdr3_nt: TGTGCCAGCAGCCCAGGGACTAGCGGGAGTGCGCAATGGGGGGAGACCCAGTACTTC
cdr3_aa: CASSPGTSGSAQWGETQYF
d_call: TRBD2
v_call: TRBV28
clone_size: .
j_call: TRBJ2-5

cdr3_nt: TGTGCCAGCAGTTCCGCCGGGGCCCCTAGCACAGATACGCAGTATTTT
cdr3_aa: CASSSAGAPSTDTQYF
d_call: .
v_call: TRBV28
clone_size: .
j_call: TRBJ2-3

cdr3_nt: TGCAGTGCTCGGACGTCTGCTAATTCACCCCTCCACTTT
cdr3_aa: CSARTSANSPLHF
d_call: .
v_call: TRBV20-1
clone_size: .
j_call: TRBJ1-6

cdr3_nt: TGTGCCAGCAGCCCAGGACTAGCGGGCCGCAGCTCCTACAATGAGCAGTTCTTC
cdr3_aa: CASSPGLAGRSSYNEQFF
d_call: TRBD2
v_call: TRBV9
clone_size: .
j_call: TRBJ2-1

cdr3_nt: TGTGCCAGCAGTGAAGAGGTAGGGAACAGGGGTAAGGACGAGCAGTACTTC
cdr3_aa: CASSEEVGNRGKDEQYF
d_call: TRBD1
v_call: TRBV6-1
clone_size: .
j_call: TRBJ2-7

cdr3_nt: TGTGCCAGCAGGGAACCCGACAGAGGGGGCATCGTTCAACCCCAGCATTTT
cdr3_aa: CASREPDRGGIVQPQHF
d_call: TRBD1
v_call: TRBV6-1
clone_size: .
j_call: TRBJ1-5

cdr3_nt: TGTGCCAGCAGTTACTCGATAGCGGAACCCTACGAGCAGTACTTC
cdr3_aa: CASSYSIAEPYEQYF
d_call: .
v_call: TRBV6-6
clone_size: .
j_call: TRBJ2-7

cdr3_nt: TGTGCCAGCAGCTTGAAGGGATCAACTAATGAAAAACTGTTTTTT
cdr3_aa: CASSLKGSTNEKLFF
d_call: .
v_call: TRBV7-8
clone_size: many
j_call: TRBJ1-4

cdr3_nt: TGTGCCGCTAAGGGGACAGGGGTCGGGGAGCAGTACTTC
cdr3_aa: CAAKGTGVGEQYF
d_call: TRBD1
v_call: TRBV28
clone_size: .
j_call: TRBJ2-7

cdr3_nt: TGTGCCAGCAGTGAAGGGACTAGCTCCTACGAGCAGTACTTC
cdr3_aa: CASSEGTSSYEQYF
d_call: TRBD2
v_call: TRBV6-1
clone_size: medium-sized
j_call: TRBJ2-7

cdr3_nt: TGTGCCAGCGGCTTAGCTGGCGGGGGGCGAAACACAGATACGCAGTATTTT
cdr3_aa: CASGLAGGGRNTDTQYF
d_call: TRBD2
v_call: TRBV7-2
clone_size: .
j_call: TRBJ2-3

cdr3_nt: TGTGCCAGCAGTGACTTAATGATATCTGAAGCTTTCTTT
cdr3_aa: CASSDLMISEAFF
d_call: .
v_call: TRBV6-1
clone_size: few
j_call: TRBJ1-1

cdr3_nt: TGTGCCAGCAGTCCCTATAGTCGGGGACCCGGGGAGCAGTACTTC
cdr3_aa: CASSPYSRGPGEQYF
d_call: .
v_call: TRBV28
clone_size: .
j_call: TRBJ2-7

cdr3_nt: TGCGCCAGCAGCTTATGGGAGATTAGCACAGATACGCAGTATTTT
cdr3_aa: CASSLWEISTDTQYF
d_call: .
v_call: TRBV5-1
clone_size: few
j_call: TRBJ2-3